This T cell receptor beta chain emerged from a study of cytomegalovirus exposure and HLA in healthy donors. The CDR3 length is 16 residues. Losses at the gene ends were 6 bases for V and 0 bases for J; bases not matched to a gene: 7. CDR1 SEHNR and CDR2 FQNEAQ come from the germline V gene (reference sequence). Vbeta (60) and Jbeta (13) primers were used in the PCR. The table came from immunoSEQ multiplex PCR; TCRdb's copy has only in-frame clones and leaves some out. The data contain more than 110,000 clones, over 70% of them seen just once; the ten biggest clones take up approximately 5.1%. This sequence joins TRBV7-9 and TRBJ2-1; 8 bases are shared with TRBD2. This TCR derives from a male donor in good health and CMV-seronegative. The material sequenced was PBMCs. CDR3 coding DNA: TGTGCCAGCAGATACGAGCGGGGGAGCTCCTACAATGAGCAGTTCTTC. Encoded protein: CASRYERGSSYNEQFF.